This is a list of T cell receptor beta chains from one sample in a study of T cells in Graves' hyperthyroidism and ophthalmopathy. In TCRdb, the multiplex PCR reads were re-called with MiXCR into one record per CDR3 protein. The repertoire holds approximately 610,000 distinct CDR3 sequences, with roughly 14% as singletons. What was sequenced was blood. The source of these receptors is a woman in her thirties or forties with Graves' ophthalmopathy. Each CDR3 is given with its conserved first and last residue.

>TRBJ2-7|15|TRBV4-3
CASSQSRGAHYEQYF
>TRBJ2-7|14|TRBV29-1
CSVESPSGSYEQYF
>TRBJ2-5|13|TRBV28
CASMLGGRETQYF
>TRBJ1-1|15|TRBV12-3/TRBV12-4
CASSLIADMNTEAFF
>TRBJ1-6|14|TRBV3-1
CASSQGRRDSPLHF
>TRBJ1-2|13|TRBV29-1
CSVEGGERYGYTF
>TRBJ1-3|13|TRBV12-3/TRBV12-4
CASMGAVGNTIYF
>TRBJ1-3|12|TRBV30
CAWSAAGNTIYF
>TRBJ2-5|15|TRBV20-1
CSARDVTSGKETQYF
>TRBJ1-2|15|TRBV18
CASSAPMTGPYGYTF
>TRBJ2-2|14|TRBV28
CASTFRGYTGELFF
>TRBJ1-1|12|TRBV7-3
CASGGQNTEAFF
>TRBJ2-7|13|TRBV18
CASSQGVLVEQYF
>TRBJ2-5|17|TRBV6-1
CASSRTPPGLAGETQYF
>TRBJ2-5|14|TRBV24-1
CATSDPTGMETQYF
>TRBJ1-5|13|TRBV6-5
CASKGQTNQPQHF
>TRBJ2-3|18|TRBV20-1
CSARGPGLSRRSTDTQYF
>TRBJ1-2|14|TRBV30
CAWSVALHRRGYTF
>TRBJ2-5|15|TRBV3-1
CASSQDRREVETQYF
>TRBJ2-5|15|TRBV6-2/TRBV6-3
CASTKLAGGGETQYF
>TRBJ1-5|16|TRBV4-2
CASSLFGQGSNQPQHF
>TRBJ1-2|15|TRBV11-2
CASSPHGGGPPGYTF
>TRBJ2-7|14|TRBV12-3/TRBV12-4
CASSSLAGGYEQYF